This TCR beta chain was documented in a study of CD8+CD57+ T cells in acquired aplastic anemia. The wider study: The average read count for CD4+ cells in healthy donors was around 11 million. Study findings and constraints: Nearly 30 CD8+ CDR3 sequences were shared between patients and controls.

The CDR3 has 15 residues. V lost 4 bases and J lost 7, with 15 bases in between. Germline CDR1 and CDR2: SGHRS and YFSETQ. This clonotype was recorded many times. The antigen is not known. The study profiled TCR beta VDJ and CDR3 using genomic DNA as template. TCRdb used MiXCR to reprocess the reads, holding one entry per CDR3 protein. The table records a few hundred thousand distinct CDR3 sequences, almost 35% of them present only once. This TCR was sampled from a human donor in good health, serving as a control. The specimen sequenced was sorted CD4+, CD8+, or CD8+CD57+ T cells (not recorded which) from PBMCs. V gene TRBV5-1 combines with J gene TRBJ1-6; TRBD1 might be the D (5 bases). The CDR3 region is CASSRIGRGNSPLHF. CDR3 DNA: TGCGCCAGCAGCCGTATTGGACGGGGGAATTCACCCCTCCACTTT.